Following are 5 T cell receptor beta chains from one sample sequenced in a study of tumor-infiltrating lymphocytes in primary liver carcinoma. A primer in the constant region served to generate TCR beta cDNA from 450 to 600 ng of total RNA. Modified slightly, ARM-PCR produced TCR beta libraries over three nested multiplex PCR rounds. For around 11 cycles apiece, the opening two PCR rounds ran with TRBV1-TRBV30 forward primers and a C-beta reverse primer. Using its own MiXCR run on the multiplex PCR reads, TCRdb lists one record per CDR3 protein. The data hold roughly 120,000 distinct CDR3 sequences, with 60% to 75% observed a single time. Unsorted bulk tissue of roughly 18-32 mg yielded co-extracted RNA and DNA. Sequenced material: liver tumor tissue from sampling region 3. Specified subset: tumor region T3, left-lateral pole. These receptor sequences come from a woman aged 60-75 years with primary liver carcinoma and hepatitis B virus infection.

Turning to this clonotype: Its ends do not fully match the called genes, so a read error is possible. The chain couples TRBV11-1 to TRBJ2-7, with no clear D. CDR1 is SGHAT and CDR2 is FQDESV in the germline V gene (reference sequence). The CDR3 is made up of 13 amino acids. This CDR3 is CANSLARSYYQYF. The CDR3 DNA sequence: TGTGCCAACAGCTTAGCCAGGAGTTACTATCAGTACTTC.

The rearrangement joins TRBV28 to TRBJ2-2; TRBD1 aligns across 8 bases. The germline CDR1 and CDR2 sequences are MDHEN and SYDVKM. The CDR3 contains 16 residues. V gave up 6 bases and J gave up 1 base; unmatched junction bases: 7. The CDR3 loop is CASRRRTGMNTGELFF. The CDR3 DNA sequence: TGTGCCAGCAGAAGACGGACAGGGATGAACACCGGGGAGCTGTTTTTT.

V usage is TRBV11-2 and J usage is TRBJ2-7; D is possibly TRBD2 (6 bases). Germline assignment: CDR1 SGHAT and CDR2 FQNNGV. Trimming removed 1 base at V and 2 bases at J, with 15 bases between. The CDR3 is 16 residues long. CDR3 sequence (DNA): TGTGCCAGCAGCTTAGGTCTCAGGGACTCCACCTACGAGCAGTACTTC. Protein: CASSLGLRDSTYEQYF. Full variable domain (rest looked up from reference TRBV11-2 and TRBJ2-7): EAGVAQSPRYKIIEKRQSVAFWCNPISGHATLYWYQQILGQGPKLLIQFQNNGVVDDSQLPKDRFSAERLKGVDSTLKIQPAKLEDSAVYLCASSLGLRDSTYEQYFGPGTRLTVT.

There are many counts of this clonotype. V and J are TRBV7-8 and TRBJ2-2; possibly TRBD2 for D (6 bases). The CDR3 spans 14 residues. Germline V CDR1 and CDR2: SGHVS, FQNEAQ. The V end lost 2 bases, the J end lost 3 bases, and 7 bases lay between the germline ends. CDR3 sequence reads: CASSLTGDTGELFF. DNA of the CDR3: TGTGCCAGCAGCTTAACGGGAGACACCGGGGAGCTGTTTTTT.

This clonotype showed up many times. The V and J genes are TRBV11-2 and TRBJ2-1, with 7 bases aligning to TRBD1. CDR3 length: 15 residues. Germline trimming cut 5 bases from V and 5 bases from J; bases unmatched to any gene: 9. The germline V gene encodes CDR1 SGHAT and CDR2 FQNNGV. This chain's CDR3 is CASSPHLGQDNEQFF. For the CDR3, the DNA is TGTGCCAGCAGCCCGCACCTAGGACAGGACAATGAGCAGTTCTTC.